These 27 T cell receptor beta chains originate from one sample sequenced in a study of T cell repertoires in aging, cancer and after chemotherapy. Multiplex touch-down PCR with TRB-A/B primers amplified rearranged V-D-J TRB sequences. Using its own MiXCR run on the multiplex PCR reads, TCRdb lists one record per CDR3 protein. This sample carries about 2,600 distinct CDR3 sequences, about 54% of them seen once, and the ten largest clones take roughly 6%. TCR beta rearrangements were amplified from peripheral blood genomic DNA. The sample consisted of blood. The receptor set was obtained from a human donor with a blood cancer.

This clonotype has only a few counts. CDR3 coding DNA: TGTGCCATCGGGGACAGGGGGCCAGATACGCAGTATTTT. Encoded protein: CAIGDRGPDTQYF. The chain uses TRBV6-5 and TRBJ2-3; 12 nucleotides agree with TRBD1. The junction had 3 bases not matched to a gene; V was cut back by 10 bases and J by 4 bases. Germline CDR1 is MNHEY and CDR2 is SVGAGI. The CDR3 sequence is 13 residues long.

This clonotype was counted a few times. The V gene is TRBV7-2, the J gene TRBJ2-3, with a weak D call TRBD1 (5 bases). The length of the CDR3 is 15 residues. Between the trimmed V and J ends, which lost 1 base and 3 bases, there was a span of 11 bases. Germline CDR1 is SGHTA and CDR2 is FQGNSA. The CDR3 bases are TGTGCCAGCAGCTTAGAGGCCAGGGTTACAGATACGCAGTATTTT. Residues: CASSLEARVTDTQYF.

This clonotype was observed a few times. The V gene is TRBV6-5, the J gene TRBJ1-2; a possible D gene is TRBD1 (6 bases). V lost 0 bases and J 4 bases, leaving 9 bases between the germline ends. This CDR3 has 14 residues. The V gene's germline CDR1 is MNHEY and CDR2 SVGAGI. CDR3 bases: TGTGCCAGCAGTTACTCGAGGGGGGCCTATGGCTACACCTTC. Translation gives CASSYSRGAYGYTF.

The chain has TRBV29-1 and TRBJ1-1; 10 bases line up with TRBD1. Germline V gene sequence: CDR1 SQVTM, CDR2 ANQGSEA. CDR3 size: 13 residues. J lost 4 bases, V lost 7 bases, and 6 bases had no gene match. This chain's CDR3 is CSAAGQGRTEAFF. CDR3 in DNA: TGCAGCGCTGCGGGACAGGGGCGCACTGAAGCTTTCTTT.

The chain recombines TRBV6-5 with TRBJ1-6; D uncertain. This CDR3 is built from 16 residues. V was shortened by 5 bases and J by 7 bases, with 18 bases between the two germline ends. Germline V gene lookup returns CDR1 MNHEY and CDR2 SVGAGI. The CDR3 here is CASSEAVSQANSPLHF. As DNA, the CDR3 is TGTGCCAGCAGTGAAGCGGTGAGCCAGGCCAATTCACCCCTCCACTTT.

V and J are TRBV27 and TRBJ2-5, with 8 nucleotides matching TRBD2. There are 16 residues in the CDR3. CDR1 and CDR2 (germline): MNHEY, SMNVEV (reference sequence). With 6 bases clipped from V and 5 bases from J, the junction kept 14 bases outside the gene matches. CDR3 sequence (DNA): TGTGCCAGCAGCGATAAGGCGGGGGGATGGGGGGAGACCCAGTACTTC. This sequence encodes CASSDKAGGWGETQYF.

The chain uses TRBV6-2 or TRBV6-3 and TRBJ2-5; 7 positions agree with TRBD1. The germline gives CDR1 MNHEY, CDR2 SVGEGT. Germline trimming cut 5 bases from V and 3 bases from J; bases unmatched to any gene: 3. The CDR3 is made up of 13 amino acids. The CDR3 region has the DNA TGTGCCAGCAGTAAACAGGGGAAAGAGACCCAGTACTTC. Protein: CASSKQGKETQYF.

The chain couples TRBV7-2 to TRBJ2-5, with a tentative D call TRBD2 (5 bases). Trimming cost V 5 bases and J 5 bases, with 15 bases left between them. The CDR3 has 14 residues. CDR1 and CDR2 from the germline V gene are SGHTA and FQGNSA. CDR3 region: CASSQDSVGETQYF. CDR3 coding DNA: TGTGCCAGCAGCCAGGACTCTGTCGGGGAGACCCAGTACTTC.

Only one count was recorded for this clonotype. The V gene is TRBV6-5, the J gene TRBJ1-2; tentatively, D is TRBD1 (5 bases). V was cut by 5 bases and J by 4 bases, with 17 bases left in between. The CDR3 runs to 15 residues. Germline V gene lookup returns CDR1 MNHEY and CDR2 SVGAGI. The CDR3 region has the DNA TGTGCCAGCAGTAACAACCTCGGACAAATCTATGGCTACACCTTC. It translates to CASSNNLGQIYGYTF.

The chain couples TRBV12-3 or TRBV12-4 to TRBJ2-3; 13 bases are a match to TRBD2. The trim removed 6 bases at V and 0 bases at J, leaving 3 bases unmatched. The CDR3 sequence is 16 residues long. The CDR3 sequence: CASSQGLAGSTDTQYF. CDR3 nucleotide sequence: TGTGCCAGCAGCCAGGGACTAGCGGGGAGCACAGATACGCAGTATTTT.

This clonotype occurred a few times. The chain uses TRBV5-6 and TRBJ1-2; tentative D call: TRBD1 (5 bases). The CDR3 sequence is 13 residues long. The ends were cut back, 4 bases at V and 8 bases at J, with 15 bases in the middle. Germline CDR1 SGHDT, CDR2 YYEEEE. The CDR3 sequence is CASSVDSIGGYTF. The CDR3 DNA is TGTGCCAGCAGCGTAGACAGTATAGGCGGCTACACCTTC.

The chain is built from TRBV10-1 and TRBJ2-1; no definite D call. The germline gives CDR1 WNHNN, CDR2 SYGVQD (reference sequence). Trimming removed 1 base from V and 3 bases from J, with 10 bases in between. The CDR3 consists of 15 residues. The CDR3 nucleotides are TGCGCCAGCAGTGAGTTCTCTTCGGGCTACAATGAGCAGTTCTTC. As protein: CASSEFSSGYNEQFF.

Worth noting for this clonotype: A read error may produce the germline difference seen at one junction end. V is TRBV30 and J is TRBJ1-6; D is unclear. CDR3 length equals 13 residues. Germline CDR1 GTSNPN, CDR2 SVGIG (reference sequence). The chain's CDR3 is CAWSVQKVSPIHF. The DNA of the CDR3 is TGTGCCTGGAGTGTACAGAAGGTATCACCCATCCACTTT.

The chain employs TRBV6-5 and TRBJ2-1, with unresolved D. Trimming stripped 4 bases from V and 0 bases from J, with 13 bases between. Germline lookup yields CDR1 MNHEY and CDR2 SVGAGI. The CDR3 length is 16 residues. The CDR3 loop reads CASSSRRQNSYNEQFF. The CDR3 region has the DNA TGTGCCAGCAGTTCGCGACGGCAGAACTCCTACAATGAGCAGTTCTTC.

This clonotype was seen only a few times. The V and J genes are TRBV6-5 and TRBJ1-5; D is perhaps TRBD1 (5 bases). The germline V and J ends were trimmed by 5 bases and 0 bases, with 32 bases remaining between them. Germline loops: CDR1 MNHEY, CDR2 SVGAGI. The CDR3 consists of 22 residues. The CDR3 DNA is TGTGCCAGCAGTGATATGACCAGGGCTCTTCTTTCCTCCGCATATAGCAATCAGCCCCAGCATTTT. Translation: CASSDMTRALLSSAYSNQPQHF.

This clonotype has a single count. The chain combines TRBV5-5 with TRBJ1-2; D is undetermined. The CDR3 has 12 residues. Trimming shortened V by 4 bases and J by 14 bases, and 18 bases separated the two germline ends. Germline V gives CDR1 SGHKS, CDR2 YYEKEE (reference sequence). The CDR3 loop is CASSKQDRPWTF. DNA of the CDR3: TGTGCCAGCAGCAAACAAGACCGCCCGTGGACCTTC.

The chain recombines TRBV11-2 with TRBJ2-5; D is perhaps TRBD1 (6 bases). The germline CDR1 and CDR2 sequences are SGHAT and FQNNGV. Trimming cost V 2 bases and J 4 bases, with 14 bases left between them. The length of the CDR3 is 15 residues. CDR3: CASSLPIGGGETQYF. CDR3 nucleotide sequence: TGTGCCAGCAGCTTACCTATAGGGGGTGGAGAGACCCAGTACTTC. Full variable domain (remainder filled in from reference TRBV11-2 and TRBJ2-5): EAGVAQSPRYKIIEKRQSVAFWCNPISGHATLYWYQQILGQGPKLLIQFQNNGVVDDSQLPKDRFSAERLKGVDSTLKIQPAKLEDSAVYLCASSLPIGGGETQYFGPGTRLLVL.

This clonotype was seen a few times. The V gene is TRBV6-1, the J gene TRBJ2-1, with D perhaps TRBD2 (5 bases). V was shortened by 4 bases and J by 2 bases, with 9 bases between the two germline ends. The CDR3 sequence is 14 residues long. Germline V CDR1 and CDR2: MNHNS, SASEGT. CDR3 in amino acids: CASSASGAYNEQFF. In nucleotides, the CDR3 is TGTGCCAGCAGTGCGTCCGGGGCCTACAATGAGCAGTTCTTC.

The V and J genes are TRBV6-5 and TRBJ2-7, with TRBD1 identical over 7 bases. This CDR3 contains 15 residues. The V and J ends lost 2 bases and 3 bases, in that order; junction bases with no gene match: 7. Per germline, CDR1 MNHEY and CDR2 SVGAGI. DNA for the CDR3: TGTGCCAGCAGTTACAAAGGGACAGAGAACTACGAGCAGTACTTC. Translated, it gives CASSYKGTENYEQYF.

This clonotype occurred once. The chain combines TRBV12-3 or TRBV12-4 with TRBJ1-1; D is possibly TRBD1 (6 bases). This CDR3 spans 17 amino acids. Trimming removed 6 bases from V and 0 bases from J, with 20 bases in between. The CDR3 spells CASSREVGGTMNTEAFF. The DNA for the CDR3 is TGTGCCAGCAGCCGAGAGGTGGGGGGGACAATGAACACTGAAGCTTTCTTT.

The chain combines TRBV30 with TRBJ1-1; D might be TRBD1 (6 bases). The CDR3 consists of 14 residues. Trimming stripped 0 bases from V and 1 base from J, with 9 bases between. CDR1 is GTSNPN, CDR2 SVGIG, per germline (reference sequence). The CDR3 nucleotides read TGTGCCTGGAGTGTCGGGGGGCCGAACACTGAAGCTTTCTTT. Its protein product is CAWSVGGPNTEAFF.

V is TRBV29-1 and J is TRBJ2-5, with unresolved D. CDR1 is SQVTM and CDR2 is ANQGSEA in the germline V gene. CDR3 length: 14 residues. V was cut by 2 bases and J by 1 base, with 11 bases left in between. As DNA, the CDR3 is TGCAGCGTTGAATTATTAAGCAGCCAAGAGACCCAGTACTTC. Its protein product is CSVELLSSQETQYF. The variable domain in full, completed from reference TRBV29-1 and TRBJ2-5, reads SAVISQKPSRDICQRGTSLTIQCQVDSQVTMMFWYRQQPGQSLTLIATANQGSEATYESGFVIDKFPISRPNLTFSTLTVSNMSPEDSSIYLCSVELLSSQETQYFGPGTRLLVL.

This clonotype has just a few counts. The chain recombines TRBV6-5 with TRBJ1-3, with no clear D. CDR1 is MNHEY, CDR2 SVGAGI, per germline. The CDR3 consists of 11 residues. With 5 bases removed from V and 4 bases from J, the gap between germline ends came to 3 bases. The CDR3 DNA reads TGTGCCAGCAGTCGAGGAAACACCATATATTTT. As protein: CASSRGNTIYF.

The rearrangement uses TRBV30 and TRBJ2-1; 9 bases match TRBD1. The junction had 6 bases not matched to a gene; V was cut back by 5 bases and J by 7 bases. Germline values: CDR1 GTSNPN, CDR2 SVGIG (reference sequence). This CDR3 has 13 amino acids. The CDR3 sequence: CAWGGQGGNEQFF. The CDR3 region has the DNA TGTGCCTGGGGGGGACAGGGAGGAAATGAGCAGTTCTTC.

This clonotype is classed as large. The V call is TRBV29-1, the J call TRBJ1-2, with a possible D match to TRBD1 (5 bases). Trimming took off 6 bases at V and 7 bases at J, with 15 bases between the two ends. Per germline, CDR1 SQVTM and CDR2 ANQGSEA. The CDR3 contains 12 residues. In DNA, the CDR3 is TGCAGCGTGACAGCCGGGATCGGTGGCTACACCTTC. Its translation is CSVTAGIGGYTF.

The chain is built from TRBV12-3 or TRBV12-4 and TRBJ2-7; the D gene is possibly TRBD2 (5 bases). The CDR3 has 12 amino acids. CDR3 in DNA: TGTGCTAGTGGCCCCTGGACTGGCGAGCAGTACTTC. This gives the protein CASGPWTGEQYF.

The CDR3 bases are TGTGCCAGCAGCCGGGGAGGGCGGGGGCCTAACACCGGGGAGCTGTTTTTT. Protein sequence: CASSRGGRGPNTGELFF. The chain links TRBV7-3 to TRBJ2-2, with TRBD2 as a possible D gene (7 bases). The CDR3 contains 17 residues. CDR1 is SGHTA and CDR2 is FQGTGA in the germline V gene. V lost 5 bases to trimming and J lost 2 bases, with 18 bases between them. The variable domain in full, with the rest retrieved from reference TRBV7-3 and TRBJ2-2, is GAGVSQTPSNKVTEKGKYVELRCDPISGHTALYWYRQSLGQGPEFLIYFQGTGAADDSGLPNDRFFAVRPEGSVSTLKIQRTERGDSAVYLCASSRGGRGPNTGELFFGEGSRLTVL.